This entry lists 6 T cell receptor beta chains sequenced from one sample in a study of spatial heterogeneity in lung cancer. The sample's time point: sample taken at primary tumor resection. General study points: The study found that expanded intratumoral alpha and beta TCR counts tracked tumor mutation counts.

From the 5' RACE reads, TCRdb called clonotypes with MiXCR, one entry per CDR3 protein. The sample contains roughly 3,900 distinct CDR3 sequences, around 32% of which appear only once. The antigens of these receptors remain unknown. Material: lung tumor tissue, obtained at surgery. Receptors were obtained from a male donor with early-stage non-small cell lung cancer.

Ten or more counts support this clonotype. The V call is TRBV9, the J call TRBJ2-5; TRBD2 matches 9 bases. Germline V gene lookup returns CDR1 SGDLS and CDR2 YYNGEE. CDR3 length equals 15 residues. J gave up 4 bases and V 4 bases, and 8 bases lay outside the gene matches. The CDR3 bases are TGTGCCAGCAGCAAACCGGGACTAGCTACAGAGACCCAGTACTTC. Its protein product is CASSKPGLATETQYF.

This clonotype is judged medium-sized. The chain carries TRBV24-1 and TRBJ2-7; 7 nucleotides align to TRBD2. J lost 3 bases, V lost 3 bases, and 10 bases had no gene match. Germline-derived CDR1 and CDR2 are KGHDR and SFDVKD. The CDR3 runs 16 residues. CDR3: CATSDELRGSDYEQYF. The DNA for the CDR3 is TGTGCCACCAGTGATGAGCTTCGCGGGAGTGACTACGAGCAGTACTTC.

This clonotype showed up just a few times. The chain couples TRBV20-1 to TRBJ2-7; 9 bases are a match to TRBD1. CDR1 is DFQATT, CDR2 SNEGSKA, per germline (reference sequence). Trimming removed 6 bases from V and 0 bases from J; junction bases left unmatched: 3. This CDR3 comprises 13 residues. The CDR3 spells CSATTGGSYEQYF. CDR3 nucleotide sequence: TGCAGTGCCACGACAGGGGGCTCCTACGAGCAGTACTTC.

The rearrangement links TRBV29-1 to TRBJ2-7; TRBD1 might be the D (5 bases). The CDR3 covers 13 residues. V was cut by 7 bases and J by 2 bases, with 15 bases left in between. Looked up from germline, CDR1 is SQVTM and CDR2 is ANQGSEA. Here the CDR3 DNA reads TGCAGCGCCGAATCCGACAGAACCTACGAGCAGTACTTC. This gives the protein CSAESDRTYEQYF.

This clonotype was seen a few times. The V gene is TRBV7-9, the J gene TRBJ2-1; unclear D gene. CDR3 length: 15 amino acids. V lost 2 bases to trimming and J lost 2 bases, with 10 bases between them. The germline CDR1 and CDR2 sequences are SEHNR and FQNEAQ (reference sequence). CDR3 DNA sequence: TGTGCCAGCAGCTTAAGTTCTTGGGCCTACAATGAGCAGTTCTTC. Protein sequence: CASSLSSWAYNEQFF.

This clonotype was counted many times. The rearrangement links TRBV15 to TRBJ2-6; D is uncertain. The germline V gene encodes CDR1 LNHNV and CDR2 YYDKDF (reference sequence). The CDR3 spans 18 residues. V was clipped by 1 base and J by 0 bases, with 13 bases between them. CDR3 loop: CATSRGLRQYSGANVLTF. The CDR3 region has the DNA TGTGCCACCAGCAGAGGGTTGCGGCAGTACTCTGGGGCCAACGTCCTGACTTTC. Full variable domain (rest looked up from reference TRBV15 and TRBJ2-6): DAMVIQNPRYQVTQFGKPVTLSCSQTLNHNVMYWYQQKSSQAPKLLFHYYDKDFNNEADTPDNFQSRRPNTSFCFLDIRSPGLGDTAMYLCATSRGLRQYSGANVLTFGAGSRLTVL.